A single sample is the source of the 26 T cell receptor beta chains below, sequenced in a study of shared clonotypes between healthy human individuals. Naive CD8 cells, CD45RO-negative and positively selected for CCR7, excluded terminally differentiated effector memory CD45RA+ cells. Libraries were prepared by immunoSEQ multiplex PCR; TCRdb keeps only in-frame clonotypes and omits some of them. Seen here are hundreds of thousands of clones, around 92% observed once, and the top ten hold about 24%. Sequences were obtained from naive CD8+ T cells sorted from blood. The receptors shown here come from a man under 40 in good health.

Concerning this clone itself: Additional DNA sequences in this sample encode the identical CDR3. The chain joins TRBV29-1 to TRBJ2-7; 11 nucleotides match TRBD2. CDR1 and CDR2 (germline): SQVTM, ANQGSEA. V dropped 6 bases and J dropped 3; count of bases not matched to a gene: 1. The CDR3 is 12 amino acids. As DNA, the CDR3 is TGCAGCGTCGGGACTAGCGGCTACGAGCAGTACTTC. Translated: CSVGTSGYEQYF.

The genes are TRBV9 and TRBJ2-3, with D possibly matching TRBD2 (7 bases). The length of the CDR3 is 16 residues. Trimming removed 2 bases from V and 0 bases from J, with 13 bases in between. CDR1 and CDR2 from the germline V gene are SGDLS and YYNGEE. DNA of the CDR3: TGTGCCAGCAGCGTGCTGAGGGGGGGAAGCACAGATACGCAGTATTTT. Its translation is CASSVLRGGSTDTQYF.

The gene calls are TRBV7-8 and TRBJ2-3; 9 nucleotides agree with TRBD1. Germline CDR1 SGHVS, CDR2 FQNEAQ. After removal of 0 bases from V and 2 bases from J, the junction contained 3 bases not matched to a gene. The CDR3 consists of 16 residues. DNA of the CDR3: TGTGCCAGCAGCTTAGCGCGGGACAGGGACACAGATACGCAGTATTTT. As protein: CASSLARDRDTDTQYF.

V gene TRBV19 combines with J gene TRBJ1-5; 7 positions match TRBD1. CDR1 and CDR2 from the germline V gene are LNHDA and SQIVND (reference sequence). Trimming cost V 3 bases and J 3 bases; bases outside gene matches: 5. This CDR3 comprises 15 residues. Written as DNA, the CDR3 is TGTGCCAGTAGTATCCCGGGACAGCTCAATCAGCCCCAGCATTTT. Protein product: CASSIPGQLNQPQHF.

The chain employs TRBV4-1 and TRBJ2-1, with D possibly matching TRBD2 (5 bases). CDR1 MGHRA and CDR2 YSYEKL come from the germline V gene. V lost 4 bases, J lost 10 bases, and 17 bases lay in between. CDR3 length: 14 amino acids. CDR3 loop: CASSPVLVEDEQFF. CDR3 bases: TGCGCCAGCAGCCCCGTCTTGGTGGAGGACGAGCAGTTCTTC.

This chain connects TRBV7-9 to TRBJ2-7; 8 bases are a match to TRBD1. Germline V gives CDR1 SEHNR, CDR2 FQNEAQ (reference sequence). The CDR3 contains 17 residues. V was pared by 5 bases and J by 0 bases, with 12 bases of the junction left unmatched. CDR3 sequence (DNA): TGTGCCAGCAGCCCACCAAACCCGGGACAGGACTCCTACGAGCAGTACTTC. Translating it yields CASSPPNPGQDSYEQYF.

Comments on this clone: The identical CDR3 is also encoded by other nucleotide sequences in the sample. V is TRBV6-1 and J is TRBJ2-7; 11 positions agree with TRBD2. The CDR3 consists of 14 residues. Germline loops: CDR1 MNHNS, CDR2 SASEGT. V shed 3 bases, J shed 3 bases, and the junction held 1 base outside the gene matches. The CDR3 DNA reads TGTGCCAGCAGTGAGACTAGCGGGAACTACGAGCAGTACTTC. The encoded protein is CASSETSGNYEQYF.

The chain combines TRBV27 with TRBJ2-5; 7 bases are shared with TRBD2. The germline V gene encodes CDR1 MNHEY and CDR2 SMNVEV (reference sequence). The V segment lost 8 bases and the J segment 5 bases; nucleotides outside the gene matches: 8. The CDR3 spans 13 residues. This CDR3 is CASGYVGGETQYF. CDR3 nucleotide sequence: TGTGCCAGCGGCTACGTCGGGGGGGAGACCCAGTACTTC.

V and J are TRBV28 and TRBJ2-1, with 12 bases matching TRBD2. CDR3 length equals 19 residues. Germline-derived CDR1 and CDR2 are MDHEN and SYDVKM. V lost 2 bases, J lost 0 bases, and 8 bases stayed unmatched. In DNA, the CDR3 is TGTGCCAGCAGTTTACGACTAGCGGGAGATCCTCGCTCCTACAATGAGCAGTTCTTC. Protein product: CASSLRLAGDPRSYNEQFF.

The J gene is TRBJ1-1, the V gene TRBV6-5; 7 bases fit TRBD1. Trimming took 5 bases from V and 3 from J; bases not matched to a gene: 9. Looked up from germline, CDR1 is MNHEY and CDR2 is SVGAGI. There are 15 residues in the CDR3. DNA for the CDR3: TGTGCCAGCAGTCCTTTTGACAGGGTCCACACTGAAGCTTTCTTT. Protein: CASSPFDRVHTEAFF.

The rearrangement links TRBV9 to TRBJ2-5; D call uncertain. The CDR3 covers 10 residues. CDR1 is SGDLS and CDR2 is YYNGEE in the germline V gene. V was shortened by 7 bases and J by 5 bases, with 6 bases between the two germline ends. CDR3 in DNA: TGTGCCAGCGCCGGGGAGACCCAGTACTTC. This sequence encodes CASAGETQYF. Together with reference TRBV9 and TRBJ2-5, the CDR3 gives the full variable domain: DSGVTQTPKHLITATGQRVTLRCSPRSGDLSVYWYQQSLDQGLQFLIQYYNGEERAKGNILERFSAQQFPDLHSELNLSSLELGDSALYFCASAGETQYFGPGTRLLVL.

The chain uses TRBV7-8 and TRBJ2-7, with 10 nucleotides matching TRBD1. The CDR3 runs to 16 residues. From germline, CDR1 is SGHVS and CDR2 FQNEAQ. The V gene end was trimmed by 5 bases and the J gene end by 0 bases; junction bases not matched to a gene: 7. CDR3 nucleotide sequence: TGTGCCAGCAGCACCCCCCGGACAGGGGGCTCCTACGAGCAGTACTTC. Protein product: CASSTPRTGGSYEQYF.

The V and J genes are TRBV13 and TRBJ2-7, with 7 nucleotides matching TRBD2. Germline lookup yields CDR1 PRHDT and CDR2 FYEKMQ (reference sequence). CDR3 length: 14 residues. V dropped 4 bases and J dropped 3; count of bases not matched to a gene: 6. DNA for the CDR3: TGTGCCAGCAGCTCAGGTGGCGGGAGCTACGAGCAGTACTTC. It translates to CASSSGGGSYEQYF. Complete variable domain (other parts from reference TRBV13 and TRBJ2-7): AAGVIQSPRHLIKEKRETATLKCYPIPRHDTVYWYQQGPGQDPQFLISFYEKMQSDKGSIPDRFSAQQFSDYHSELNMSSLELGDSALYFCASSSGGGSYEQYFGPGTRLTVT.

The V and J genes are TRBV5-1 and TRBJ2-7, with D tentatively TRBD2 (5 bases). The germline V and J ends were trimmed by 4 bases and 5 bases, with 16 bases remaining between them. CDR3 length: 14 amino acids. CDR1 SGHRS and CDR2 YFSETQ come from the germline V gene. CDR3 sequence: CASSAISEGDEQYF. The CDR3 coding sequence is TGCGCCAGCAGCGCAATATCTGAGGGTGACGAGCAGTACTTC.

The V and J genes are TRBV27 and TRBJ2-1, with D perhaps matching TRBD2 (7 bases). This CDR3 comprises 17 residues. V lost 3 bases, J lost 2 bases, and 17 bases lay in between. The germline V gene has CDR1 MNHEY and CDR2 SMNVEV (reference sequence). The DNA for the CDR3 is TGTGCCAGCAGTTTTCTACGTGCGGGGGCAACCTACAATGAGCAGTTCTTC. Protein sequence: CASSFLRAGATYNEQFF.

The chain couples TRBV19 to TRBJ1-2, with 11 bases fitting TRBD1. The trim removed 3 bases at V and 7 bases at J, leaving 13 bases unmatched. Germline V gene sequence: CDR1 LNHDA, CDR2 SQIVND (reference sequence). The CDR3 runs to 17 residues. Written as DNA, the CDR3 is TGTGCCAGTAGTATTTGGGGACAGGGGGGTCCTGTCGGTGGCTACACCTTC. Amino acid sequence: CASSIWGQGGPVGGYTF.

The rearrangement uses TRBV27 and TRBJ1-2; a weak D match, TRBD1 (5 bases). Per germline, CDR1 MNHEY and CDR2 SMNVEV (reference sequence). The CDR3 covers 13 residues. V lost 4 bases and J 2 bases, leaving 8 bases between the germline ends. As DNA, the CDR3 is TGTGCCAGCAGTTGGGGGGTAAACTATGGCTACACCTTC. As protein: CASSWGVNYGYTF.

The chain uses TRBV4-1 and TRBJ1-2; 8 bases are a match to TRBD1. Germline V CDR1 and CDR2: MGHRA, YSYEKL. The CDR3 consists of 14 residues. After removal of 1 base from V and 7 bases from J, the junction contained 5 bases not matched to a gene. The CDR3 loop is CASSQADRGSGYTF. Here the CDR3 DNA reads TGCGCCAGCAGCCAAGCAGACAGGGGAAGTGGCTACACCTTC.

The chain uses TRBV27 and TRBJ2-3; D not certain. V shed 6 bases and J shed 4 bases, with 8 bases lying between them. This CDR3 comprises 12 residues. Looked up from germline, CDR1 is MNHEY and CDR2 is SMNVEV (reference sequence). CDR3 coding DNA: TGTGCCAGCAGCCGTAGGCCAGATACGCAGTATTTT. It translates to CASSRRPDTQYF.

The chain joins TRBV7-8 to TRBJ2-2, with D maybe TRBD1 (5 bases). CDR3 length: 15 residues. Germline values: CDR1 SGHVS, CDR2 FQNEAQ. The ends were cut back, 5 bases at V and 4 bases at J, with 14 bases in the middle. CDR3 sequence: CASSPRTYLTGELFF. CDR3 nucleotides: TGTGCCAGCAGCCCCCGGACATACCTCACCGGGGAGCTGTTTTTT.

CDR3 residues: CSVGGTGAENEQFF. In nucleotides, the CDR3 is TGCAGCGTTGGGGGTACGGGGGCGGAGAATGAGCAGTTCTTC. J is TRBJ2-1 and V is TRBV29-1, with D perhaps TRBD1 or TRBD2 (6 bases each). The CDR3 spans 14 residues. CDR1 is SQVTM, CDR2 ANQGSEA, per germline. Trimming shortened V by 4 bases and J by 7 bases, and 17 bases separated the two germline ends.

CDR3: CASSFSGTGKYEQYF. CDR3 bases: TGTGCCAGCAGCTTCTCCGGGACAGGAAAGTACGAGCAGTACTTC. The rearrangement joins TRBV6-5 to TRBJ2-7; 8 positions agree with TRBD1. The V gene's germline CDR1 is MNHEY and CDR2 SVGAGI. The CDR3 spans 15 residues. The V gene end was trimmed by 6 bases and the J gene end by 4 bases; junction bases not matched to a gene: 11.

The J gene is TRBJ2-5, the V gene TRBV9; maybe TRBD2 (5 bases). From germline, CDR1 is SGDLS and CDR2 YYNGEE. V shed 1 base and J shed 4 bases, with 17 bases lying between them. CDR3 size: 16 residues. CDR3 region: CASSVSSEREGETQYF. Here the CDR3 DNA reads TGTGCCAGCAGCGTATCATCGGAGAGGGAAGGAGAGACCCAGTACTTC.

As concerns this clone: Other DNA variants within this sample encode the same CDR3. The CDR3 region has the DNA TGCGCCAGCAGCCCCGAGGGGGGGTCCTACAATGAGCAGTTCTTC. It encodes CASSPEGGSYNEQFF. The rearrangement uses TRBV5-1 and TRBJ2-1; D possibly corresponds to TRBD2 (7 bases). In germline, CDR1 is SGHRS, CDR2 YFSETQ. V dropped 4 bases and J dropped 1 base, with 12 bases sitting between them. The CDR3 is 15 residues long.

The rearrangement uses TRBV6-1 and TRBJ2-7; TRBD2 is a possible D gene (5 bases). CDR3 length: 12 amino acids. CDR1 is MNHNS, CDR2 SASEGT, per germline. V was cut by 7 bases and J by 2 bases, with 9 bases left in between. DNA of the CDR3: TGTGCCAGCAACTACGGGGCCTACGAGCAGTACTTC. Translating gives CASNYGAYEQYF.

This clone showed up just once. This chain connects TRBV27 to TRBJ2-1; 8 bases are a match to TRBD2. Trimming at V came to 2 bases and at J to 4 bases, leaving 4 bases not matched to a gene. This CDR3 contains 15 residues. Germline-derived CDR1 and CDR2 are MNHEY and SMNVEV (reference sequence). The CDR3 DNA sequence: TGTGCCAGCAGTTTACCTAGCGGGCATTACAATGAGCAGTTCTTC. Residues: CASSLPSGHYNEQFF.